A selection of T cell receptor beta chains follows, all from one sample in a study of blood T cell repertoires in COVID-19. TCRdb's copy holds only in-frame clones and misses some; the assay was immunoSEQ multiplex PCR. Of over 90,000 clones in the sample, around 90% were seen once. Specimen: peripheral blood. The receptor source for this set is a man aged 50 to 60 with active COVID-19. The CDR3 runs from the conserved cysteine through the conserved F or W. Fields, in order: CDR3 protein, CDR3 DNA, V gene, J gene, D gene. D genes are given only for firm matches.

CDR3aa: CASSPRVPMDTQYF
CDR3nt: TGTGCCAGCAGCCCCCGGGTCCCTATGGATACGCAGTATTTT
v_gene: TRBV11-2
j_gene: TRBJ2-3
d_gene: .

CDR3aa: CASIRGGASSYEQYF
CDR3nt: TGTGCCAGCATCCGAGGAGGGGCTAGCTCCTACGAGCAGTACTTC
v_gene: TRBV5-5
j_gene: TRBJ2-7
d_gene: .

CDR3aa: CASSLEGARNTIYF
CDR3nt: TGTGCCAGCAGCTTGGAGGGAGCGCGAAACACCATATATTTT
v_gene: TRBV5-4
j_gene: TRBJ1-3
d_gene: .

CDR3aa: CASTGGHNEKLFF
CDR3nt: TGTGCCAGCACAGGGGGGCATAATGAAAAACTGTTTTTT
v_gene: TRBV27
j_gene: TRBJ1-4
d_gene: TRBD1

CDR3aa: CASSVHTVNTEAFF
CDR3nt: TGTGCCAGCAGCGTACATACAGTTAACACTGAAGCTTTCTTT
v_gene: TRBV9
j_gene: TRBJ1-1
d_gene: .

CDR3aa: CASSPRTGKAPQHF
CDR3nt: TGTGCCAGCAGTCCAAGGACAGGGAAGGCGCCCCAGCATTTT
v_gene: TRBV2
j_gene: TRBJ1-5
d_gene: TRBD1

CDR3aa: CASSLLAGPSYEQYF
CDR3nt: TGTGCCAGCAGCTTATTAGCGGGCCCCTCCTACGAGCAGTACTTC
v_gene: TRBV7-8
j_gene: TRBJ2-7
d_gene: TRBD2

CDR3aa: CASTSGVLRDTQYF
CDR3nt: TGTGCCAGTACTAGCGGGGTGCTGAGAGATACGCAGTATTTT
v_gene: TRBV6-5
j_gene: TRBJ2-3
d_gene: TRBD2

CDR3aa: CASKAGGRSGANVLTF
CDR3nt: TGTGCCAGCAAGGCGGGGGGGCGGTCTGGGGCCAACGTCCTGACTTTC
v_gene: TRBV11-2
j_gene: TRBJ2-6
d_gene: TRBD2

CDR3aa: CASSGRRGQGSLSGNTIYF
CDR3nt: TGTGCCAGCAGCGGGCGACGCGGGCAGGGGAGTTTGTCTGGAAACACCATATATTTT
v_gene: TRBV4-2
j_gene: TRBJ1-3
d_gene: .

CDR3aa: CASSLARGTGYGYTF
CDR3nt: TGTGCCAGCAGCTTAGCGCGGGGGACGGGCTATGGCTACACCTTC
v_gene: TRBV7-2
j_gene: TRBJ1-2
d_gene: .

CDR3aa: CASSMRDSLNQPQHF
CDR3nt: TGTGCCAGTAGTATGAGAGACAGTCTTAATCAGCCCCAGCATTTT
v_gene: TRBV19
j_gene: TRBJ1-5
d_gene: .